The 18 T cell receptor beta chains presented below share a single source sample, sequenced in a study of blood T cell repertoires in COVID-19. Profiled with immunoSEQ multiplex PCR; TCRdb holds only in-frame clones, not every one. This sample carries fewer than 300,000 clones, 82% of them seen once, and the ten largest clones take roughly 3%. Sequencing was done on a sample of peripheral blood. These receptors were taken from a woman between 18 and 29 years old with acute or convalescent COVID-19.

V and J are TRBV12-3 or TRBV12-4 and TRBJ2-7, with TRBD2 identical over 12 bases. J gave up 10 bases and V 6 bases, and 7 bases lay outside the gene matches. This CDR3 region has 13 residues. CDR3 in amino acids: CASSRGLAGNQYF. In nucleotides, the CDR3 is TGTGCCAGCAGCCGAGGACTAGCGGGAAATCAGTACTTC.

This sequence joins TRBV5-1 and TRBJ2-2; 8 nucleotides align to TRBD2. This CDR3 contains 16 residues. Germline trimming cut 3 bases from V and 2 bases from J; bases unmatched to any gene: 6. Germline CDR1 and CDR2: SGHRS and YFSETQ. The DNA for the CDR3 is TGCGCCAGCAGCTCCGGGGGGGTCCGAAACACCGGGGAGCTGTTTTTT. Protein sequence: CASSSGGVRNTGELFF.

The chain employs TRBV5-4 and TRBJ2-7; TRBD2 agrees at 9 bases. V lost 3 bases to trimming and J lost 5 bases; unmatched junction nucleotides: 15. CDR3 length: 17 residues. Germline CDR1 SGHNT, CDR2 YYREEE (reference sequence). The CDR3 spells CASSSLRGSGSSHEQYF. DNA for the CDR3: TGTGCCAGCAGCTCCTTAAGAGGTAGCGGGAGTTCCCACGAGCAGTACTTC.

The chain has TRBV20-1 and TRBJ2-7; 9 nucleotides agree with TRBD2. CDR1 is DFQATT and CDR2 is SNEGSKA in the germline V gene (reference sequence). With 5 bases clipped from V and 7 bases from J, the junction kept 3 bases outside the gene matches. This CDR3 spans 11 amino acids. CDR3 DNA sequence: TGCAGTGCTCGAACTAGCGGGGAGCAGTACTTC. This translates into CSARTSGEQYF.

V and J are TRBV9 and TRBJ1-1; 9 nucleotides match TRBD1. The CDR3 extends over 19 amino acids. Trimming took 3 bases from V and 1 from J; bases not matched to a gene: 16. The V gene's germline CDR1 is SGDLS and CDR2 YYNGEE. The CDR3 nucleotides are TGTGCCAGCAGCGAGGGCCCGGGGACAGGGTATTGGGGGAACACTGAAGCTTTCTTT. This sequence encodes CASSEGPGTGYWGNTEAFF.

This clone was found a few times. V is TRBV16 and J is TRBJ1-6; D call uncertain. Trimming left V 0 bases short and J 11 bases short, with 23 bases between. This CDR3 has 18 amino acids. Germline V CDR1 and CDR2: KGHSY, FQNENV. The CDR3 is CASSQSRGWHDERTPLHF. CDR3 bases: TGTGCCAGCAGCCAATCACGCGGGTGGCACGATGAGAGGACACCCCTCCACTTT.

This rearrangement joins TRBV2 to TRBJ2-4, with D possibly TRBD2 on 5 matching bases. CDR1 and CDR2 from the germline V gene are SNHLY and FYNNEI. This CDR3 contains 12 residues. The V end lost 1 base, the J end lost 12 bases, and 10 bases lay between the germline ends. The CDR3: CASSEEGAAQYF. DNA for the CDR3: TGTGCCAGCAGTGAAGAGGGAGCGGCTCAGTACTTC.

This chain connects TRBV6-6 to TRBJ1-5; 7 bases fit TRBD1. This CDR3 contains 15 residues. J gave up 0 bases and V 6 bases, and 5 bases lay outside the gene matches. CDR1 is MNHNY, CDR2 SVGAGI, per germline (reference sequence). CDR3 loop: CASSPGGYSNQPQHF. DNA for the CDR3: TGTGCCAGCAGCCCAGGGGGTTATAGCAATCAGCCCCAGCATTTT.

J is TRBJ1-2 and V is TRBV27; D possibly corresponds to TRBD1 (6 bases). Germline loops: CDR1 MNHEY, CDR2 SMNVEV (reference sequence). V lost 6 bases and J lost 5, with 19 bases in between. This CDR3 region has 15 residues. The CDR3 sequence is CASSPGTRLLYGYTF. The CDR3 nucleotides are TGTGCCAGCAGCCCCGGGACACGGCTTTTGTATGGCTACACCTTC.

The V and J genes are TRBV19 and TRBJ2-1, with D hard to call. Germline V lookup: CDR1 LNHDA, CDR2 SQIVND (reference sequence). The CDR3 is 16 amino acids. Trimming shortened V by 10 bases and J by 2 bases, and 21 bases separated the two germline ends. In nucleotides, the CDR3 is TGTGCCACGTCGTCCCCCTCTAGAGATCCCTACAATGAGCAGTTCTTC. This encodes CATSSPSRDPYNEQFF.

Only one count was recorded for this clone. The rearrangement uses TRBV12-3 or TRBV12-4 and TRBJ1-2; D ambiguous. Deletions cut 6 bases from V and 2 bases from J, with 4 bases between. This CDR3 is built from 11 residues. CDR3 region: CASSPNYGYTF. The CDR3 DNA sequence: TGTGCCAGCAGCCCAAACTATGGCTACACCTTC.

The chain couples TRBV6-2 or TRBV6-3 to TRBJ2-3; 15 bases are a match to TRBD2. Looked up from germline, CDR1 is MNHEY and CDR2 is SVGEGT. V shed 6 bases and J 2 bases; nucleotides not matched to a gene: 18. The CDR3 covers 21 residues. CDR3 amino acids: CASSNPPGLAGGGPFTDTQYF. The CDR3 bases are TGTGCCAGCAGCAATCCCCCGGGACTAGCGGGAGGCGGTCCCTTCACAGATACGCAGTATTTT.

The CDR3 DNA sequence: TGCGCCAGCAGCCAAGACCCTCCTCCATCGGCGAGCGGTGAGCAGTTCTTC. Protein: CASSQDPPPSASGEQFF. The chain employs TRBV4-1 and TRBJ2-1; tentative D call: TRBD2 (5 bases). The CDR3 has 17 amino acids. With 0 bases removed from V and 9 bases from J, the gap between germline ends came to 21 bases. Germline CDR1 MGHRA, CDR2 YSYEKL.

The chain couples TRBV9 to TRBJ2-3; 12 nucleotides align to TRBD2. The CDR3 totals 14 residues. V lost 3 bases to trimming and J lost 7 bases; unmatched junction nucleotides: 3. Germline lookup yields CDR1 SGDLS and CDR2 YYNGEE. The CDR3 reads CASSATSGSYTQYF. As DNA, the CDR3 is TGTGCCAGCAGCGCGACTAGCGGGAGTTATACGCAGTATTTT. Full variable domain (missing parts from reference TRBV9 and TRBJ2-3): DSGVTQTPKHLITATGQRVTLRCSPRSGDLSVYWYQQSLDQGLQFLIQYYNGEERAKGNILERFSAQQFPDLHSELNLSSLELGDSALYFCASSATSGSYTQYFGPGTRLTVL.

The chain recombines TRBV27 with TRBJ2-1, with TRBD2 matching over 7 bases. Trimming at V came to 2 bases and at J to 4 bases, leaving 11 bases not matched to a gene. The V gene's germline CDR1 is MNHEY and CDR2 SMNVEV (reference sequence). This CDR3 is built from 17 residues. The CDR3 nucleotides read TGTGCCAGCAGTTTAGGACCGGGAGGAATAATATACAATGAGCAGTTCTTC. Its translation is CASSLGPGGIIYNEQFF.

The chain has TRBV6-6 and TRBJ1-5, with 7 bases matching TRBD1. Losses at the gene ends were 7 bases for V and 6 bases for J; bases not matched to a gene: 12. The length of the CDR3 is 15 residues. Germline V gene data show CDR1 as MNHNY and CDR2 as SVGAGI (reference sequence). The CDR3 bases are TGTGCCAGCAACCCCGGGACAGTAGGGAGTCAGCCCCAGCATTTT. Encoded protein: CASNPGTVGSQPQHF.

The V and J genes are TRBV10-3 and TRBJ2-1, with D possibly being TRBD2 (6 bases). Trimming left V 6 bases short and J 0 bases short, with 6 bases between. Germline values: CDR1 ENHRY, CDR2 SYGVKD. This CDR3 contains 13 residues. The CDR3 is CAIRTSSYNEQFF. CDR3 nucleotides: TGTGCCATCAGGACTAGCTCCTACAATGAGCAGTTCTTC.

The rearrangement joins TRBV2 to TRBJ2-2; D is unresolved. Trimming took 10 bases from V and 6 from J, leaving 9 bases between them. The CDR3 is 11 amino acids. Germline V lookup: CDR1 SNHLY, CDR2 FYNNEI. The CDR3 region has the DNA TGTGCCACCGGTAGCCCCGGGGAGCTGTTTTTT. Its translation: CATGSPGELFF. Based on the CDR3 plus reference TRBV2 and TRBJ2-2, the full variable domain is EPEVTQTPSHQVTQMGQEVILRCVPISNHLYFYWYRQILGQKVEFLVSFYNNEISEKSEIFDDQFSVERPDGSNFTLKIRSTKLEDSAMYFCATGSPGELFFGEGSRLTVL.